This TCR beta chain originates from a study of blood T cell repertoires in COVID-19. Germline CDR1 reads SGHNT; CDR2 reads YENEEA. The CDR3 loop spans 12 amino acids. The V and J ends lost 5 bases and 2 bases respectively, with 6 bases between them. Patients at the Seattle site were enrolled during active infection and followed longitudinally. Generated by immunoSEQ multiplex PCR, the TCRdb table keeps only in-frame clones and is missing some. The repertoire holds just over 60,000 clones, with around 80% as singletons. The sequenced sample consisted of peripheral blood. The chain couples TRBV11-3 to TRBJ2-5; D remains ambiguous. The origin of this receptor is a man in his thirties or forties with COVID-19, enrolled during active disease. The CDR3 sequence is CASSQTQETQYF. CDR3 DNA: TGTGCCAGCAGCCAGACTCAAGAGACCCAGTACTTC.